This TCR beta chain was recovered during a study of blood T cells in healthy people across ages. This clonotype showed up just a few times. Together with a sample-barcoded 5' primer, a J-beta primer mix was included in a second PCR lasting about 7 to 11 cycles. TCRdb redid the calling of the 5' RACE reads with MiXCR, one entry per CDR3 protein. The table lists approximately 780,000 distinct CDR3 sequences, about 26% of them singletons. The CDR3 has 17 amino acids. Trimming took 7 bases from V and 5 from J; bases not matched to a gene: 17. Germline CDR1 is MNHNS and CDR2 is SASEGT. Isolated PBMCs totaled at least 7 million in each sample. Another study also made use of these data, one on T cells of mothers and their children. According to that study: Material was donated by three healthy Caucasian mothers and their six children. Each 15 ul cDNA reaction used 1.5 ug RNA; all RNA was used. Each mother gave over 8 million TCR beta CDR3 reads; each child, about 3 million.

This rearrangement joins TRBV6-1 to TRBJ2-3, with 8 bases matching TRBD1. Sample: blood. The clonotype originates from a boy between 10 and 17 years old in good health. The CDR3 is CASTDPYLGQARDTQYF. DNA of the CDR3: TGTGCCAGCACCGACCCCTACCTGGGACAGGCTAGAGATACGCAGTATTTT.